This TCR beta chain was sequenced during a study of T cells in Graves' hyperthyroidism and ophthalmopathy. The V and J ends lost 2 bases and 2 bases, in that order; junction bases with no gene match: 8. Germline CDR1 reads DFQATT; CDR2 reads SNEGSKA (reference sequence). This CDR3 has 15 amino acids. RNA transcripts gave rise to amplified TCR beta CDR3 regions. In the first-round RT-PCR of the TCR CDR3, the HTBI primer set was used. TCRdb reanalysed the multiplex PCR reads using MiXCR and keeps one entry per CDR3 protein. This sample has hundreds of thousands of distinct CDR3 sequences; approximately 25% occur once, and the top ten carry over 9%. This clonotype was recorded at least ten times.

This receptor was obtained from a woman in her thirties with Graves' ophthalmopathy. The chain uses TRBV20-1 and TRBJ2-7; 8 nucleotides align to TRBD1. The sequenced sample was blood. For the CDR3, the DNA is TGCAGTGCTAGACCTGGACAGGGAGCCACCTACGAGCAGTACTTC. Its translation is CSARPGQGATYEQYF.